This TCR beta chain was sequenced for a study of T cell repertoires in cytomegalovirus infection. About the research overall: Well-studied HLA-B-restricted epitopes and recently identified HLA-C-restricted epitopes of CMV were both used in the study. Public TCR beta signature analysis indicated the presence of both CMV infection and matching HLA type. Study-level findings and limits: HLA-C-restricted CMV clonotypes gave the most frequent clonotype in two of eight donors. Adding up the frequency of public TCR beta families identified people who carried CMV plus the relevant HLA.

One entry per CDR3 protein results from TCRdb running MiXCR on the reads. The data hold about 920,000 distinct CDR3 sequences, with under 40% observed a single time. The CDR3 covers 14 residues. Unmatched junction bases numbered 5, after V lost 5 bases and J lost 5 bases. Germline V gene data show CDR1 as MGHRA and CDR2 as YSYEKL. A remark on this clonotype: Its specificity is not known.

The input for sequencing was cultured CD8+ T cells from PBMCs, taken from culture after CMV antigen stimulation. This receptor was obtained from a human donor in good health (CMV status not recorded). Some clones in this sample may be carry-over from other donors' samples. The J gene is TRBJ2-2, the V gene TRBV4-1; TRBD1 matches 7 bases. This chain's CDR3 is CASSSTGWTGELFF. CDR3 DNA sequence: TGCGCCAGCAGCTCGACAGGGTGGACCGGGGAGCTGTTTTTT.